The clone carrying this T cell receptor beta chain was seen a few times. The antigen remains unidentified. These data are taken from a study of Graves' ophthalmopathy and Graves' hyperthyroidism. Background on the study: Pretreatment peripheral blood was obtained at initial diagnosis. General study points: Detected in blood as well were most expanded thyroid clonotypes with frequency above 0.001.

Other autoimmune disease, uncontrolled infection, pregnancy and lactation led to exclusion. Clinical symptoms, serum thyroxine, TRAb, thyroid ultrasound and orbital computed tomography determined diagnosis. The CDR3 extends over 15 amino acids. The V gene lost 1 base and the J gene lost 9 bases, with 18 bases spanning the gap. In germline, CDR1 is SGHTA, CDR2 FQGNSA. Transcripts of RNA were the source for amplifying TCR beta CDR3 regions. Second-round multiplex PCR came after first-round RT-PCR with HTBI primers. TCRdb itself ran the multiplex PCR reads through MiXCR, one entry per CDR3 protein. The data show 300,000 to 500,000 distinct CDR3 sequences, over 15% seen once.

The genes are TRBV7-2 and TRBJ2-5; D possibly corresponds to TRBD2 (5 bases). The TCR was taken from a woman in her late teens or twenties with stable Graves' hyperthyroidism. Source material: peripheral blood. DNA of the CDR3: TGTGCCAGCAGCTTAGAGGCCCCTGCGGCCGGGGCCCAGTACTTC. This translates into CASSLEAPAAGAQYF.